This TCR beta chain stems from a study of T cells in Graves' hyperthyroidism and ophthalmopathy. Study outcomes and limitations: Model output signaled ophthalmopathy a median 6.5 months ahead of onset.

After removal of 6 bases from V and 5 bases from J, the junction contained 12 bases not matched to a gene. Germline V lookup: CDR1 MDHEN, CDR2 SYDVKM. The CDR3 is made up of 17 amino acids. This clonotype showed up just a few times. The antigen is not known. Across 18 months, stable Graves' hyperthyroidism was marked by no progression to ophthalmopathy. Patients aged 18 to 65 had newly diagnosed hyperthyroidism lasting under 2 months. Every diagnosis used clinical symptoms, serum thyroxine and TRAb, thyroid ultrasound and orbital computed tomography. From RNA transcripts, TCR beta CDR3 regions were amplified. Researchers ran a first-round RT-PCR on the TCR CDR3 using the HTBI primer set. From the multiplex PCR reads, TCRdb called clonotypes with MiXCR, one entry per CDR3 protein. The sample includes tens of thousands of distinct CDR3 sequences, roughly half seen only once; the top ten take 34%.

The TCR originated in a man between 18 and 35 years old with Graves' hyperthyroidism. The V call is TRBV28, the J call TRBJ2-2; TRBD2 aligns across 10 bases. The sample comprised peripheral blood or thyroid tissue (not recorded which). The CDR3 DNA reads TGTGCCAGCAGCCACCAAGGACTAGCGGCAACTACCGGGGAGCTGTTTTTT. It is translated as CASSHQGLAATTGELFF.